Below, 21 T cell receptor beta chains from the same sample are listed, as sequenced in a study of cytomegalovirus exposure and HLA in healthy donors. The method was immunoSEQ multiplex PCR; TCRdb's version includes in-frame clones alone and lacks a portion of them. The sample holds 100,000 to 150,000 clones, roughly 83% seen once. The specimen sequenced was PBMCs. All receptors derive from a man aged 18-30 years in good health and CMV-seronegative.

The chain couples TRBV6-1 to TRBJ2-7; TRBD1 agrees at 8 bases. Germline V gene data show CDR1 as MNHNS and CDR2 as SASEGT. J lost 2 bases, V lost 10 bases, and 7 bases had no gene match. This CDR3 spans 13 amino acids. In DNA form, the CDR3 reads TGTGCCACCCTGGACAGGGTCGCCTACGAGCAGTACTTC. This translates into CATLDRVAYEQYF.

V usage is TRBV27 and J usage is TRBJ1-2, with 9 bases lining up with TRBD1. Germline CDR1 reads MNHEY; CDR2 reads SMNVEV (reference sequence). The V segment lost 5 bases and the J segment 4 bases; nucleotides outside the gene matches: 8. The CDR3 is 15 amino acids. In DNA form, the CDR3 reads TGTGCCAGCAGTCCTGGGACAGGGAAAGCCTATGGCTACACCTTC. Residues: CASSPGTGKAYGYTF.

V gene TRBV7-9 combines with J gene TRBJ2-5, with D possibly matching TRBD2 (7 bases). This CDR3 is built from 14 residues. V gave up 5 bases and J gave up 5 bases, with 15 bases separating them. The germline CDR1 and CDR2 sequences are SEHNR and FQNEAQ (reference sequence). CDR3 sequence reads: CASSVTGGRETQYF. The CDR3 nucleotides are TGTGCCAGCAGCGTTACCGGGGGGCGGGAGACCCAGTACTTC. Looking up the rest from reference TRBV7-9 and TRBJ2-5 gives the full variable domain: DTGVSQNPRHKITKRGQNVTFRCDPISEHNRLYWYRQTLGQGPEFLTYFQNEAQLEKSRLLSDRFSAERPKGSFSTLEIQRTEQGDSAMYLCASSVTGGRETQYFGPGTRLLVL.

This clone has just a few counts. CDR3 residues: CASSEFGGRKPGELFF. Here the CDR3 DNA reads TGTGCCAGCAGTGAATTCGGCGGGAGGAAACCCGGGGAGCTGTTTTTT. V usage is TRBV6-1 and J usage is TRBJ2-2; 8 bases agree with TRBD2. The V gene end was trimmed by 2 bases and the J gene end by 6 bases; junction bases not matched to a gene: 8. CDR1 MNHNS and CDR2 SASEGT come from the germline V gene. The CDR3 has 16 amino acids.

V gene TRBV7-6 combines with J gene TRBJ2-3, with 8 bases aligning to TRBD2. This CDR3 is 16 amino acids long. Germline values: CDR1 SGHVS, CDR2 FNYEAQ. Trimming took 4 bases from V and 1 from J; bases not matched to a gene: 7. This CDR3 reads CASSSKLAVGTDTQYF. The CDR3 nucleotides are TGTGCCAGCAGCTCCAAACTAGCGGTGGGCACAGATACGCAGTATTTT. The variable domain in full, with the rest retrieved from reference TRBV7-6 and TRBJ2-3, is GAGVSQSPRYKVTKRGQDVALRCDPISGHVSLYWYRQALGQGPEFLTYFNYEAQQDKSGLPNDRFSAERPEGSISTLTIQRTEQRDSAMYRCASSSKLAVGTDTQYFGPGTRLTVL.

This clone was seen a few times. The chain is built from TRBV5-1 and TRBJ2-5; 10 nucleotides agree with TRBD1. J was trimmed by 5 bases and V by 4 bases; bases with no gene match: 8. The length of the CDR3 is 15 residues. Germline-derived CDR1 and CDR2 are SGHRS and YFSETQ. For the CDR3, the DNA is TGCGCCAGCAGCACTGGACAGGGGGAAGGGGAGACCCAGTACTTC. Translated: CASSTGQGEGETQYF.

This sequence joins TRBV5-1 and TRBJ2-5; 9 bases are a match to TRBD1. V gave up 2 bases and J gave up 5 bases; unmatched junction bases: 7. The CDR3 is made up of 15 amino acids. Per the germline V gene, CDR1 is SGHRS and CDR2 is YFSETQ. CDR3 coding DNA: TGCGCCAGCAGCTTTACAGGGGGCCTGGGGGAGACCCAGTACTTC. This translates into CASSFTGGLGETQYF.

The genes are TRBV19 and TRBJ1-1; the D is unclear. From germline, CDR1 is LNHDA and CDR2 SQIVND (reference sequence). The CDR3 runs to 13 residues. V lost 1 base and J 1 base, leaving 4 bases between the germline ends. The CDR3: CASSIARNTEAFF. In nucleotides, the CDR3 is TGTGCCAGTAGTATAGCCCGGAACACTGAAGCTTTCTTT.

The J gene is TRBJ2-7, the V gene TRBV4-1, with 9 bases matching TRBD1. With V trimmed by 1 base and J by 3 bases, 1 base remained unmatched. CDR3 length equals 14 residues. Germline V gene lookup returns CDR1 MGHRA and CDR2 YSYEKL. CDR3 region: CASSQGDRVYEQYF. In nucleotides, the CDR3 is TGCGCCAGCAGCCAAGGGGACAGGGTCTACGAGCAGTACTTC.

The table lists this clone with many counts. V and J are TRBV7-2 and TRBJ2-7; D is perhaps TRBD2 (8 bases). Germline V gene data show CDR1 as SGHTA and CDR2 as FQGNSA. The CDR3 runs 17 residues. V was trimmed by 5 bases and J by 2 bases, leaving 22 bases between them. The CDR3: CASSPIAGQLGAYEQYF. DNA of the CDR3: TGTGCCAGCAGCCCAATAGCGGGACAGCTCGGGGCCTACGAGCAGTACTTC.

The chain links TRBV2 to TRBJ1-2; weak D call: TRBD1 (5 bases). Germline V lookup: CDR1 SNHLY, CDR2 FYNNEI. With 6 bases removed from V and 5 bases from J, the gap between germline ends came to 22 bases. The CDR3 covers 16 residues. For the CDR3, the DNA is TGTGCCAGCAGGGGGCCCCGATTGGACGGGTCGTATGGCTACACCTTC. Protein: CASRGPRLDGSYGYTF.

The chain links TRBV7-9 to TRBJ1-3; D possibly corresponds to TRBD1 (5 bases). The CDR3 extends over 15 amino acids. Germline V CDR1 and CDR2: SEHNR, FQNEAQ (reference sequence). The V gene lost 5 bases and the J gene lost 2 bases, with 13 bases spanning the gap. The CDR3 loop is CASSVPGGAGNTIYF. The CDR3, as DNA: TGTGCCAGCAGCGTACCGGGAGGGGCTGGAAACACCATATATTTT.

This chain joins TRBV5-1 and TRBJ1-1; TRBD1 might be the D (5 bases). Deletions cut 0 bases from V and 8 bases from J, with 17 bases between. The CDR3 covers 15 residues. Germline V CDR1 and CDR2: SGHRS, YFSETQ. The CDR3 DNA sequence: TGCGCCAGCAGCTTGGCCGGTACACCGGGACTAGAAGCTTTCTTT. Protein product: CASSLAGTPGLEAFF. Combining the CDR3 with reference TRBV5-1 and TRBJ1-1 gives the whole variable domain KAGVTQTPRYLIKTRGQQVTLSCSPISGHRSVSWYQQTPGQGLQFLFEYFSETQRNKGNFPGRFSGRQFSNSRSEMNVSTLELGDSALYLCASSLAGTPGLEAFFGQGTRLTVV.

The chain carries TRBV5-4 and TRBJ2-2, with 9 bases matching TRBD2. Germline V lookup: CDR1 SGHNT, CDR2 YYREEE (reference sequence). The CDR3 extends over 16 amino acids. The V and J ends lost 4 bases and 4 bases, in that order; junction bases with no gene match: 8. The CDR3 loop is CASSEPRLAATGELFF. CDR3 in DNA: TGTGCCAGCAGCGAACCGAGACTAGCGGCCACCGGGGAGCTGTTTTTT. The full variable domain, completed using reference TRBV5-4 and TRBJ2-2, is ETGVTQSPTHLIKTRGQQVTLRCSSQSGHNTVSWYQQALGQGPQFIFQYYREEENGRGNFPPRFSGLQFPNYSSELNVNALELDDSALYLCASSEPRLAATGELFFGEGSRLTVL.

The rearrangement uses TRBV4-2 and TRBJ2-1; 10 nucleotides match TRBD2. V gave up 0 bases and J gave up 10 bases; unmatched junction bases: 9. Germline lookup yields CDR1 LGHNA and CDR2 YNFKEQ. The CDR3 has 16 residues. CDR3 sequence (DNA): TGTGCCAGCAGCCAAGAGGGTCAACTAGCGGGACAAGAGCAGTTCTTC. This translates into CASSQEGQLAGQEQFF.

The chain joins TRBV4-2 to TRBJ2-2; TRBD1 aligns across 7 bases. The CDR3 length is 16 residues. V was clipped by 4 bases and J by 3 bases; unmatched bases: 8. The germline V gene has CDR1 LGHNA and CDR2 YNFKEQ. In DNA form, the CDR3 reads TGTGCCAGCAGCCTGCCCACCGGGACAGACACCGGGGAGCTGTTTTTT. Residues: CASSLPTGTDTGELFF.

The chain has TRBV6-1 and TRBJ1-3; D might be TRBD1 (5 bases). V lost 10 bases and J lost 0, with 10 bases in between. CDR3 length: 13 amino acids. From germline, CDR1 is MNHNS and CDR2 SASEGT. CDR3 DNA sequence: TGTGCCATACAGGCCCGCTCTGGAAACACCATATATTTT. This encodes CAIQARSGNTIYF.

The chain uses TRBV6-4 and TRBJ2-7; 10 nucleotides agree with TRBD2. This CDR3 region has 16 residues. Unmatched junction bases numbered 9, after V lost 5 bases and J lost 2 bases. Germline V gene sequence: CDR1 MRHNA, CDR2 SNTAGT. This CDR3 is CASSQLAGTTPYEQYF. The DNA for the CDR3 is TGTGCCAGCAGTCAACTAGCGGGGACGACACCCTACGAGCAGTACTTC.

This rearrangement joins TRBV18 to TRBJ2-2; 8 nucleotides align to TRBD1. V was clipped by 4 bases and J by 1 base; unmatched bases: 20. The germline V gene encodes CDR1 KGHSH and CDR2 LQKENI. This CDR3 region has 21 residues. The CDR3 sequence: CASSRAFSQGATGLNTGELFF. Written as DNA, the CDR3 is TGTGCCAGCTCACGTGCCTTTTCGCAGGGGGCCACTGGCTTGAACACCGGGGAGCTGTTTTTT.

The chain has TRBV6-1 and TRBJ2-7; a possible D gene is TRBD2 (5 bases). The germline CDR1 and CDR2 sequences are MNHNS and SASEGT. Trimming stripped 8 bases from V and 3 bases from J, with 14 bases between. The CDR3 runs to 13 residues. In nucleotides, the CDR3 is TGTGCCAGCCACGGGGTGGGAAACTACGAGCAGTACTTC. It yields the protein CASHGVGNYEQYF.

V and J are TRBV19 and TRBJ1-1; 12 bases map to TRBD1. J was trimmed by 4 bases and V by 3 bases; bases with no gene match: 3. Germline V lookup: CDR1 LNHDA, CDR2 SQIVND (reference sequence). The CDR3 covers 15 residues. The CDR3 DNA reads as TGTGCCAGTAGTATCGGGACAGGGGGCGGCACTGAAGCTTTCTTT. Encoded protein: CASSIGTGGGTEAFF. Full variable domain (rest looked up from reference TRBV19 and TRBJ1-1): DGGITQSPKYLFRKEGQNVTLSCEQNLNHDAMYWYRQDPGQGLRLIYYSQIVNDFQKGDIAEGYSVSREKKESFPLTVTSAQKNPTAFYLCASSIGTGGGTEAFFGQGTRLTVV.